This T cell receptor beta chain appears in the sequencing data of a study of OX40 agonist ivuxolimab in advanced cancers. The CDR3 consists of 15 residues. V was shortened by 0 bases and J by 4 bases, with 13 bases between the two germline ends. Germline values: CDR1 SEHNR, CDR2 FQNEAQ (reference sequence). TCRdb keeps only in-frame clones here, not all; method: immunoSEQ multiplex PCR. This table has some 55,000 clones, roughly 83% appearing once. This clonotype was obtained from an adult with an advanced solid tumor such as melanoma, head and neck, liver or kidney cancer. The rearrangement links TRBV7-9 to TRBJ2-7; tentatively, D is TRBD1 (6 bases). The source material was CD4+ or CD8+ T cells sorted from blood, sampled in a trial of the OX40 agonist ivuxolimab. For the CDR3, the DNA is TGTGCCAGCAGCTTAGCCAGGGGTCTTTCTTACGAGCAGTACTTC. As protein: CASSLARGLSYEQYF.